A selection of T cell receptor beta chains follows, all from one sample in a study of cytomegalovirus exposure and HLA in healthy donors. The repertoire was sequenced with immunoSEQ multiplex PCR; TCRdb's copy has only in-frame clones and lacks some. This listing includes roughly 190,000 clones. The sample comprised PBMCs. Source of these receptors: a woman aged 18-29 years in good health and CMV-seropositive. CDR3s include the opening cysteine and the closing phenylalanine or tryptophan. The D gene is left open where the match is weak.

>.|TRBV4-1|TRBJ2-7
CASSQVSGTPSYEQYF
TGCGCCAGCAGCCAAGTCTCCGGGACTCCGTCCTACGAGCAGTACTTC
>TRBD1|TRBV6-1|TRBJ2-7
CASSEAAGGVTFYEQYF
TGTGCCAGCAGTGAAGCAGCAGGGGGCGTGACTTTCTACGAGCAGTACTTC
>.|TRBV15|TRBJ1-1
CATSVRDRGTEAFF
TGTGCCACCAGTGTCCGGGACCGGGGGACTGAAGCTTTCTTT
>.|TRBV7-8|TRBJ2-1
CAATARAGKNHNEQFF
TGTGCCGCAACCGCCCGTGCCGGGAAAAATCACAATGAGCAGTTCTTC
>TRBD1|TRBV2|TRBJ2-3
CASTTFRTGSADTQYF
TGTGCCAGCACCACCTTTCGGACAGGGTCGGCAGATACGCAGTATTTT
>.|TRBV4-3|TRBJ1-1
CASSQDLIGSGTEAFF
TGCGCCAGCAGCCAAGATCTTATCGGGAGCGGCACTGAAGCTTTCTTT
>TRBD1|TRBV27|TRBJ1-5
CASSPTPGQRDQPQHF
TGTGCCAGCAGTCCTACCCCGGGACAGCGGGATCAGCCCCAGCATTTT
>TRBD2|TRBV10-2|TRBJ2-7
CASSESSGTSGNYEQYF
TGCGCCAGCAGTGAGTCCTCAGGGACTAGCGGGAATTACGAGCAGTACTTC
>TRBD2|TRBV5-6|TRBJ2-5
CASSVGTRQETQYF
TGTGCCAGCAGCGTCGGGACTAGACAAGAGACCCAGTACTTC
>TRBD1|TRBV2|TRBJ2-1
CASRDREWNEQFF
TGTGCCAGCCGGGACAGGGAGTGGAATGAGCAGTTCTTC
>.|TRBV4-2|TRBJ1-6
CASSPQGFGSPLHF
TGTGCCAGCAGCCCACAGGGATTTGGCTCACCCCTCCACTTT
>TRBD2|TRBV7-9|TRBJ2-1
CASRPTGTSYNEQFF
TGTGCCAGCAGGCCTACCGGGACTAGCTACAATGAGCAGTTCTTC
>TRBD1|TRBV19|TRBJ2-2
CASSRGTVLAGELFF
TGTGCCAGTAGCCGTGGGACAGTTCTAGCCGGGGAGCTGTTTTTT
>.|TRBV7-3|TRBJ2-3
CASSLRGDAASTDTQYF
TGTGCCAGCAGCTTAAGGGGGGACGCAGCTAGCACAGATACGCAGTATTTT
>.|TRBV30|TRBJ2-1
CAWSVPGASGSYNEQFF
TGTGCCTGGAGTGTACCTGGGGCCTCCGGCTCCTACAATGAGCAGTTCTTC
>TRBD1|TRBV19|TRBJ1-5
CASTATDRGVNQPQHF
TGTGCCAGTACCGCCACGGACAGGGGAGTCAATCAGCCCCAGCATTTT
>TRBD1|TRBV19|TRBJ1-2
CASSSGQEGYGYTF
TGTGCCAGTAGTAGTGGACAGGAGGGCTATGGCTACACCTTC
>.|TRBV9|TRBJ1-3
CASSLGDGNTIYF
TGTGCCAGCAGCCTAGGAGATGGAAACACCATATATTTT
>.|TRBV7-2|TRBJ1-1
CASTYFTGGTEAFF
TGTGCCAGCACCTATTTCACGGGGGGCACTGAAGCTTTCTTT
>TRBD1|TRBV11-1|TRBJ2-7
CASSLDGQGREQYF
TGTGCCAGCAGCTTAGACGGACAGGGACGGGAGCAGTACTTC
>TRBD2|TRBV6-5|TRBJ2-2
CASSRLAGSQELFF
TGTGCCAGCAGTCGACTAGCGGGGTCCCAAGAGCTGTTTTTT
>.|TRBV7-8|TRBJ2-7
CASSSRDTYAYEQYF
TGTGCCAGCAGCTCCCGGGACACTTATGCCTACGAGCAGTACTTC
>.|TRBV25-1|TRBJ1-3
CASSESGTLKSSGNTIYF
TGTGCCAGCAGTGAATCGGGGACACTAAAAAGCTCTGGAAACACCATATATTTT
>TRBD1|TRBV6-5|TRBJ1-3
CASSYSGQGAGNTIYF
TGTGCCAGCAGTTACTCGGGACAGGGGGCGGGAAACACCATATATTTT
>TRBD2|TRBV11-3|TRBJ2-3
CASSRGLAGEGNTDTQYF
TGTGCCAGCAGTCGGGGACTAGCGGGAGAAGGGAACACAGATACGCAGTATTTT
>.|TRBV30|TRBJ1-5
CAWSTGGGSNQPQHF
TGTGCCTGGTCGACTGGGGGCGGGAGCAATCAGCCCCAGCATTTT
>.|TRBV6-1|TRBJ1-3
CASSEMNGEGYIIPSGNTIYF
TGTGCCAGCAGTGAAATGAATGGGGAGGGATATATTATTCCCTCTGGAAACACCATATATTTT
>TRBD1|TRBV14|TRBJ2-3
CASSRLGQRIFEDTQYF
TGTGCCAGCAGCCGATTGGGACAGCGAATTTTTGAGGATACGCAGTATTTT
>.|TRBV7-9|TRBJ2-7
CASSFAGQSYEQYF
TGTGCCAGCAGCTTCGCGGGACAGTCTTACGAGCAGTACTTC
>.|TRBV6-5|TRBJ2-2
CASRGGNTGELFF
TGTGCCAGCAGGGGGGGGAACACCGGGGAGCTGTTTTTT
>.|TRBV2|TRBJ2-1
CASSAWGLGNEQFF
TGTGCCAGCAGTGCTTGGGGACTTGGAAATGAGCAGTTCTTC
>TRBD2|TRBV29-1|TRBJ2-1
CSVESGGTTPNEQFF
TGCAGCGTGGAGAGCGGCGGGACTACCCCCAATGAGCAGTTCTTC
>TRBD1|TRBV19|TRBJ2-3
CASSGQGYSTDTQYF
TGTGCCAGTAGCGGACAGGGATATAGCACAGATACGCAGTATTTT
>.|TRBV6-1|TRBJ1-1
CASSEQGWNTEAFF
TGTGCCAGCAGTGAGCAGGGTTGGAACACTGAAGCTTTCTTT
>TRBD2|TRBV29-1|TRBJ2-1
CSVPPPWTSGEGHNEQFF
TGCAGCGTCCCTCCCCCTTGGACTAGCGGTGAGGGTCACAATGAGCAGTTCTTC
>.|TRBV2|TRBJ2-1
CASRGYNNEQFF
TGTGCCAGCAGGGGCTATAACAATGAGCAGTTCTTC
>.|TRBV2|TRBJ1-5
CASSRNNQPQHF
TGTGCCAGCAGCAGGAACAATCAGCCCCAGCATTTT
>TRBD1|TRBV5-1|TRBJ1-1
CASSQWTGGKGNTEAFF
TGCGCCAGCAGCCAGTGGACAGGGGGAAAGGGGAACACTGAAGCTTTCTTT
>.|TRBV9|TRBJ1-1
CASSLGDTEAFF
TGTGCCAGCAGTCTAGGGGACACTGAAGCTTTCTTT
>.|TRBV4-1|TRBJ2-7
CASSQSSQGKNEQYF
TGCGCCAGCAGCCAATCTAGCCAGGGGAAAAACGAGCAGTACTTC
>.|TRBV7-2|TRBJ1-1
CASSLYSGKNTEAFF
TGTGCCAGCAGCTTATATTCGGGGAAGAACACTGAAGCTTTCTTT
>TRBD1|TRBV10-3|TRBJ2-7
CAISPWGQGDNEQYF
TGTGCCATCAGCCCATGGGGACAGGGGGACAACGAGCAGTACTTC
>TRBD1|TRBV5-4|TRBJ1-1
CASSSTGTGALEGAFF
TGTGCCAGCAGCTCGACCGGGACAGGGGCGCTGGAGGGAGCTTTCTTT
>TRBD1|TRBV18|TRBJ2-2
CASSPLQGASSGELFF
TGTGCCAGCTCACCCCTCCAGGGGGCGTCCTCCGGGGAGCTGTTTTTT
>TRBD1|TRBV18|TRBJ2-3
CASSPDRATDTQYF
TGTGCCAGCTCACCGGACAGGGCGACAGATACGCAGTATTTT
>.|TRBV18|TRBJ1-6
CASSPGAGGYNSPLHF
TGTGCCAGCTCACCCGGGGCGGGGGGGTATAATTCACCCCTCCACTTT
>.|TRBV19|TRBJ2-7
CASSISDSSYEQYF
TGTGCCAGTAGTATCTCGGACAGCTCCTACGAGCAGTACTTC
>TRBD2|TRBV10-3|TRBJ2-1
CAISELAGGGYEQFF
TGTGCCATCAGTGAACTAGCGGGGGGTGGGTATGAGCAGTTCTTC
>.|TRBV4-1|TRBJ1-3
CASSQLQGFFGNTIYF
TGCGCCAGCAGCCAACTGCAGGGGTTCTTTGGAAACACCATATATTTT
>TRBD2|TRBV27|TRBJ2-2
CASSFLAGGGTGELFF
TGTGCCAGCAGTTTTCTAGCGGGAGGTGGCACCGGGGAGCTGTTTTTT
>TRBD2|TRBV19|TRBJ2-1
CASRTKLAGEYNEQFF
TGTGCCAGTAGGACAAAACTAGCGGGAGAGTACAATGAGCAGTTCTTC
>.|TRBV7-2|TRBJ1-3
CASSFSGTKGNTIYF
TGTGCCAGCAGCTTTTCGGGGACAAAGGGGAACACCATATATTTT
>TRBD1|TRBV7-2|TRBJ1-4
CASSPRRGPTNEKLFF
TGTGCCAGCAGCCCCCGAAGGGGGCCCACTAATGAAAAACTGTTTTTT
>.|TRBV10-2|TRBJ2-4
CASSDDSRDIQYF
TGCGCCAGCAGTGACGATAGCCGGGACATTCAGTACTTC
>.|TRBV19|TRBJ1-1
CASTIQGNTEAFF
TGTGCCAGTACTATACAGGGAAACACTGAAGCTTTCTTT
>TRBD2|TRBV6-5|TRBJ2-5
CASSYATSGIETQYF
TGTGCCAGCAGTTACGCAACTAGCGGGATTGAGACCCAGTACTTC
>.|TRBV21-1|TRBJ1-5
CASSMWTAPEGNQPQHF
TGTGCCAGCAGCATGTGGACGGCCCCGGAGGGCAATCAGCCCCAGCATTTT
>.|TRBV7-9|TRBJ1-1
CASGGAAGTEAFF
TGTGCCAGTGGCGGGGCTGCGGGCACTGAAGCTTTCTTT
>.|TRBV5-1|TRBJ2-7
CASNPPGLFYEQYF
TGCGCCAGCAACCCACCGGGACTGTTTTACGAGCAGTACTTC
>.|TRBV2|TRBJ2-2
CASSDSSKSPSTGELFF
TGTGCCAGCAGCGACAGCTCCAAGAGTCCGAGCACCGGGGAGCTGTTTTTT